This T cell receptor beta chain is from a study of cytomegalovirus exposure and HLA in healthy donors (dated 2017 in TCRdb). Some background on the complete study: An earlier analysis of approximately 590 of the donors reported about 250 Gb of sequence data and more than 90 million unique TCR beta sequences from about 179 million T cells. In addition to the first cohort of 650 to 750 subjects, a separate validation cohort of 120 different subjects was used. The number of typed donors differed by locus: about 629-640 for A, B, C, DRB1 and DQB1; approximately 520 for DQA1; some 610 for DPA1; and some 450 for DPB1. The study was designed to test whether signatures of past pathogen exposure could be identified by cataloging public T cell receptors. The study profiled the T cell repertoires of 500 to 800 subjects by immunosequencing and related them to cytomegalovirus serostatus. In a later analysis, previously published TCR beta repertoires from hundreds of donors were re-analyzed and high-resolution HLA genotyping was added so that TCR occurrence patterns could be studied. Donor age, sex, ethnicity and CMV serostatus were compiled alongside the repertoire data. Of the approximately 400 genotyped donors, around 81% fell in the genetic ancestry cluster associated with self-reported Caucasian donors. An earlier analysis of roughly 600 of the donors used high-throughput TCR beta sequencing to judge whether each TCR beta V gene segment behaved as functional or pseudogenic. High-throughput TCR immunosequencing, statistical association of individual TCRs with disease status, and machine learning were combined to predict cytomegalovirus infection status. Genome-wide SNP genotypes for about 65% of the roughly 700 donors were used in a later genetic analysis, which treated that subset as a discovery cohort. Rather than using new phenotypic data, the later analysis identified candidate immune exposures from TCR beta sequences and from how often those sequences occurred across donors. Among 350 to 400 genotyped donors of the cohort, an average of about 240,000 unique TCR beta nucleotide sequences were sequenced per donor, around 20% of them non-productive. Both class I and class II loci were covered by HLA typing, at four-digit resolution. Every repertoire in the discovery cohort had been generated on one and the same sequencing platform. Roughly 5 DR-DQ haplotypes were treated as single units for association and clustering because of strong linkage in the cohort. Approximately 330 gigabases of sequencing data and around 90 million unique TCR sequences made up an early release that covered fewer than 650 HLA-typed donors.

In total, fewer than 750 healthy bone marrow donors made up the cohort. All cohort members were sampled while nominally healthy, although unrecorded immune exposures were likely present. The donor tested CMV seronegative, placing the donor among the approximately 400 seronegative members of the cohort. Every donor gave a peripheral blood sample, and the peripheral blood mononuclear cells from that sample were used for TCR beta sequencing. The Qiagen DNeasy Blood Extraction Kit was used to extract genomic DNA from the blood cell samples. To note about this clone: Its cognate antigen has yet to be identified. No qualities accompany the bases; no much larger clone lies one base away.

The paper as a whole reports these results and caveats: In vitro tests confirmed that three of the cytomegalovirus-associated TCR beta chains recognize cytomegalovirus antigens. When HLA alleles, especially DR and DQ, strongly co-occurred, attributing TCR associations to individual alleles was difficult. The earlier analysis of nearly 600 of the donors excluded roughly 16 rarely observed V segments, including chromosome 9 orphons, because counts were too low. An earlier analysis of some 590 of the donors showed that most TCR beta V segments appeared in productive rearrangements either about 87% or about 30% of the time, which broadly matched IMGT annotations. A cluster of highly shared sequence variants was judged likely to be a technical artifact of the sequencing pipeline. Immune exposure information for the cohort was limited to CMV serostatus. V-gene and J-gene trimming of TCR beta chains was associated with a missense DCLRE1C variant in a later genetic analysis, and the association was replicated in an independent cohort. Linkage disequilibrium might explain the correlated functional status among segregating V segments, but an unknown experimental factor could not be ruled out. Across donors, most TCR sequences were observed very rarely, whereas some public TCRs were present in many individuals. Because some donors lacked HLA typing at each locus, the association tests relied only on the typed subset. A further reported finding was that TCR beta sequences accurately predicted the HLA-A and HLA-B alleles for most subjects in the first cohort. Specific HLA alleles were associated with 16,951 TCR beta sequences at a false discovery rate of 0.05 in a later analysis. According to the authors, the approach could potentially be generalized to other disease states and immunological phenotypes. A later analysis found that most CMV-associated TCR beta chains appeared HLA-restricted, with HLA associations seemingly driven largely by CMV exposure. In a later analysis, several top co-occurrence clusters were reported to appear linked to parvovirus B19, influenza, CMV and Epstein-Barr virus. Cytomegalovirus status was reported to be diagnosed by the classifier with high specificity and sensitivity in both the original and validation cohorts. Some IMGT-functional V segments, including TRBV6-2 and TRBV6-3, could not be told apart with the 87-base-pair reads, so those segments were excluded. The study gave a list of 150 to 200 TCR beta chains associated with cytomegalovirus. Compared with equally common non-associated chains, HLA-associated TCR beta chains in a later analysis were more clonally expanded and had lower generation probabilities. The cohort was sequenced for TCR beta chains only, and without alpha or paired-chain data the features that could be detected were limited. According to a later analysis, TCR association rates differed among HLA loci, with DRB1 alleles showing the most associated TCRs and HLA-C alleles showing the fewest. A later genetic analysis reported fewer N-insertions in productive TCRs among donors in an Asian-associated ancestry cluster than the approximately 670-donor mean. Sequencing depth was assumed to be roughly uniform across donors in the presence/absence analyses, though that assumption may not hold.

The germline V gene sets CDR1 to SGHRS and CDR2 to YFSETQ. The CDR3 has 14 amino acids, counting the end cysteine and phenylalanine. Only the CDR3 region is kept as DNA, spanning 42 bases read in frame from base 1. Clipping removes 3 bases from V and 2 bases from J, with 5 as the unmatched junction base count. The library was made by the immunoSEQ multiplex PCR assay. A mixture of 60 forward primers for TCR Vbeta segments and 13 reverse primers for TCR Jbeta segments was used in the multiplex PCR. The CDR3 region of rearranged TCR beta genes was amplified from genomic DNA by a multiplex PCR assay. The amplified TCR beta libraries were sequenced on the Illumina HiSeq System as 87-base-pair reads. The original pipeline was this. Across the 500 to 750 repertoires, a later analysis counted some 80 million unique TCR beta chains, roughly 11 million of which were shared by at least two donors. A nearest-neighbor algorithm error-corrected the raw reads and collapsed the reads into unique sequences, merging closely related sequences to remove PCR and sequencing errors. CDR3 sequences were aligned to IMGT reference sequences to assign V, D and J gene segments. For a sequence to be retained, a match of at least six nucleotides was required to both a V gene segment and a J gene segment. A rearrangement counted as productive if the CDR3 had no stop codons and remained in frame with V and J, and every other rearrangement counted as non-productive. Following IMGT convention, CDR3 was defined as the stretch from the second conserved V-encoded cysteine to the conserved J-encoded phenylalanine. The earlier analysis of about 500 of the donors excluded sequences that lacked an unambiguous match to a single V gene segment. An earlier analysis of approximately 590 of the donors called V segments functional above 56.7% productive rearrangements and segregating when the between-donor standard deviation exceeded 5%. A statistical classification framework was built to diagnose cytomegalovirus status from the catalog of TCR beta chain sequences. In a later analysis, V and J genes were assigned by comparing TCR nucleotide sequences against IMGT/GENE-DB human TR gene sequences. Using the TCRdist pipeline, a later analysis assigned CDR3 sequences along with most-parsimonious VDJ recombination scenarios. In a later analysis, every TCR beta chain was defined by the combination of its CDR3 amino acid sequence and its V-gene family, and reads without a unique V-gene family were dropped. A later analysis removed 592 highly shared, low-generation-probability nucleotide sequences to deal with suspected cross-contamination and a sequencing artifact. In a later analysis, a clonal expansion index was calculated for each public chain from normalized within-repertoire ranks of inferred template counts. Generation probabilities in a later analysis came from a VDJ recombination model fitted to out-of-frame rearrangements, and those results were checked against IGoR. A later analysis scored TCR-TCR, TCR-HLA and TCR-CMV co-occurrence with hypergeometric tests, applying a repertoire-size bias correction to TCR pairs. In a later analysis, false discovery rates were estimated by permuting HLA or CMV assignments 20 times. In a later analysis, co-occurring TCRs were grouped using DBSCAN, and TCRdist sequence similarity was added for clustering within HLA-allele-positive subsets. Repertoires with fewer than 30,000 or more than 120,000 public chains, plus five repertoires with anomalous nucleotide sharing, were excluded from co-occurrence clustering. TCRdb carries this immuneACCESS record with in-frame sequences only. Its versions omit some clonotypes, under half of them owing to an unresolved V gene in the studies checked, with the rest unexplained. The V and J calls and clone size come from that table; D and trimming were worked out from the DNA. Counted in this sample were 75,000 to 90,000 clones; about three quarters of them appeared once. In total, the top ten clones hold 4% to 4.5% of the sample.

Here the chain combines TRBV5-1 and TRBJ2-7, with 7 central nucleotides matching TRBD2. The source of this sequence is a man in his forties or fifties in good health and CMV-seronegative. Sequences were obtained from PBMCs. The DNA sequence follows: TGCGCCAGCAGCTCAAGCGGGACCCCCTACGAGCAGTACTTC. The translation is CASSSSGTPYEQYF.